Each of the 11 T cell receptor beta chains below was sequenced from the same sample in a study of shared clonotypes between healthy human individuals (dated by TCRdb to 2018 to 2020). Libraries were prepared through the immunoSEQ multiplex PCR assay. Not all clones reach the TCRdb copy of this immuneACCESS table, which keeps in-frame sequences only. Checked studies attribute under half of the gap to unresolved V genes and leave the rest unexplained. Within this sample are about 1.1 million clones, with 70% to 80% of them counted one time only. In total, the top ten clones hold 0.89% of the sample. The sequenced sample consisted of memory CD4+ T cells from PBMCs. The intended sense of this specimen's cell subset or site label: CD45RA-negative fraction. All receptors come from a man between 18 and 35 years old in good health. Some clones in this sample may be carry-over from other donors' samples.

Only a few counts were recorded for this clone. V and J are TRBV27 and TRBJ1-1, with TRBD1 as a possible D gene (6 bases). V was trimmed by 5 bases and J by 5 bases, leaving 15 bases between them. This CDR3 has 14 residues. Germline V lookup: CDR1 MNHEY, CDR2 SMNVEV (reference sequence). In DNA, the CDR3 is TGTGCCAGCAGTGCGGGAAAAGGGGGGACTGAAGCTTTCTTT. Encoded protein: CASSAGKGGTEAFF.

The V and J genes are TRBV5-1 and TRBJ2-5; 12 bases match TRBD2. This CDR3 region has 19 residues. V was pared by 4 bases and J by 4 bases, with 17 bases of the junction left unmatched. Germline V gives CDR1 SGHRS, CDR2 YFSETQ. CDR3 bases: TGCGCCAGCAGCGTACAGGGGTTGACTAGCGGGAGACGGGGAGAGACCCAGTACTTC. This codes for CASSVQGLTSGRRGETQYF.

This chain links TRBV12-5 with TRBJ1-1; weak D call: TRBD1 (5 bases). The CDR3 runs to 14 residues. Per the germline V gene, CDR1 is LGHNT and CDR2 is FRNRAP. Trimming cost V 6 bases and J 1 base, with 12 bases left between them. DNA of the CDR3: TGTGCTAGTGGCCAAGCTCAGGGGAACACTGAAGCTTTCTTT. Its protein is CASGQAQGNTEAFF.

This clone was detected ten times or more. The rearrangement links TRBV7-9 to TRBJ2-7; D possibly corresponds to TRBD2 (6 bases). V shed 5 bases and J shed 5 bases, with 19 bases lying between them. The CDR3 consists of 15 residues. CDR1 and CDR2 from the germline V gene are SEHNR and FQNEAQ (reference sequence). In DNA, the CDR3 is TGTGCCAGCAGCCCCGTCGGAGGGATACCGAACGAGCAGTACTTC. Amino acids: CASSPVGGIPNEQYF.

This clone has only a few counts. The rearrangement uses TRBV10-2 and TRBJ2-3; D not resolved. The V gene lost 0 bases and the J gene lost 6 bases, with 1 base spanning the gap. CDR1 is WSHSY, CDR2 SAAADI, per germline. CDR3 length: 11 residues. The CDR3 region is CASSESDTQYF. DNA for the CDR3: TGCGCCAGCAGTGAGTCGGATACGCAGTATTTT.

This clone has only one observation. The chain is built from TRBV2 and TRBJ2-4; TRBD1 matches at 9 bases. With 9 bases clipped from V and 6 bases from J, the junction kept 12 bases outside the gene matches. Looked up from germline, CDR1 is SNHLY and CDR2 is FYNNEI. CDR3 length: 15 amino acids. CDR3 amino acids: CASTLRDRDLNIQYF. In DNA form, the CDR3 reads TGTGCCAGTACTCTCCGGGACAGGGACCTAAACATTCAGTACTTC.

This clone occurred many times. The sample holds other DNA sequences that translate to the same CDR3. This chain links TRBV7-3 with TRBJ2-6; TRBD2 matches 7 bases. CDR1 and CDR2 from the germline V gene are SGHTA and FQGTGA. The CDR3 length is 16 residues. V trimming: 1 base; J trimming: 0 bases; junction bases outside the gene matches: 0. The DNA of the CDR3 is TGTGCCAGCAGCTTAAGCGGGGGCTCTGGGGCCAACGTCCTGACTTTC. Residues: CASSLSGGSGANVLTF.

The chain is built from TRBV28 and TRBJ1-5; 7 nucleotides agree with TRBD1. V dropped 3 bases and J dropped 7; count of bases not matched to a gene: 3. The CDR3 totals 13 residues. The germline V gene has CDR1 MDHEN and CDR2 SYDVKM. The chain's CDR3 is CASSLRGLQPQHF. The CDR3 DNA sequence: TGTGCCAGCAGTTTGAGGGGGCTACAGCCCCAGCATTTT.

The chain is built from TRBV5-1 and TRBJ2-1, with TRBD2 matching 12 bases. The CDR3 totals 16 residues. Looked up from germline, CDR1 is SGHRS and CDR2 is YFSETQ. The ends lost 6 bases at V and 0 bases at J; junction bases unmatched: 4. As DNA, the CDR3 is TGCGCCAGCACCACTAGCGGGAGGCCCTCCTACAATGAGCAGTTCTTC. Translating it yields CASTTSGRPSYNEQFF.

V and J are TRBV11-2 and TRBJ1-2; 8 bases map to TRBD1. V trimming: 1 base; J trimming: 7 bases; junction bases outside the gene matches: 14. This CDR3 region has 17 residues. Germline assignment: CDR1 SGHAT and CDR2 FQNNGV. The CDR3 region has the DNA TGTGCCAGCAGCTTAGCCTCGGGCCTGACAGGGGAATCTGGCTACACCTTC. Encoded protein: CASSLASGLTGESGYTF.

This clone has at least ten counts. Other DNA sequences in this specimen translate into the identical CDR3. The chain is built from TRBV7-9 and TRBJ1-1; no firm D call. V was trimmed by 5 bases and J by 1 base, leaving 8 bases between them. In germline, CDR1 is SEHNR, CDR2 FQNEAQ (reference sequence). The CDR3 runs to 13 residues. CDR3 amino acids: CASSLVTNTEAFF. CDR3 nucleotides: TGTGCCAGCAGCCTCGTTACGAACACTGAAGCTTTCTTT.